The source of this T cell receptor beta chain is a study of T cell repertoires in cytomegalovirus infection (dated by TCRdb to the late 2010s). In terms of the full investigation: Donor HLA type was relevant to the analysis, as public TCR beta signatures indicated carriage of CMV infection together with the matching HLA type.

At the junction V is shortened by 0 bases and J by 1 base, with 13 bases in between. The CDR3 has 17 amino acids, counting the end cysteine and phenylalanine. Just the 51-base CDR3 DNA is kept, in frame starting at base 1. The germline V gene (reference sequence) provides CDR1 SGHKS and CDR2 YYEKEE. The full study reports these points: In the ex vivo response, HLA-C-restricted CMV-specific TCR beta clonotypes were dominant, and in two of eight donors the single most frequent clonotype came from this HLA-C-restricted group. In both this cohort and an independent roughly 330-donor cohort, the cumulative frequency of public TCR beta family members distinguished carriers of CMV infection plus the relevant HLA type.

This clonotype turned up a few times. What this receptor recognizes is not known. Qualities for individual bases were not recorded, and no much larger clone is one base off. The instrument given in TCRdb is Illumina HiSeq 1500. Using fastp trimming at Q25 and MiXCR clonotype assembly, TCRdb reanalyzed the public sequencing data and kept in-frame beta chains. Rows with a matching CDR3 protein are joined into one entry that keeps the most common DNA and genes. In all, the sample holds 400,000 or so distinct CDR3 sequences, and approximately 31% of those were seen once. Approximately 15% of the sample comes from the top ten.

This TCR was sampled from a human donor in good health (CMV status not recorded). Some clones in this sample may be carry-over from other donors' samples. The chain is made from TRBV5-5 and TRBJ1-4, with the identity of the D gene unclear. Sequencing was carried out using PBMCs. The CDR3 reads CASSLGLIEGTNEKLFF. The nucleotide sequence is TGTGCCAGCAGCTTGGGGTTGATCGAGGGAACTAATGAAAAACTGTTTTTT. The entire variable domain, with the stretches around the CDR3 drawn from the reference TRBV5-5 and TRBJ1-4 proteins, is DAGVTQSPTHLIKTRGQQVTLRCSPISGHKSVSWYQQVLGQGPQFIFQYYEKEERGRGNFPDRFSARQFPNYSSELNVNALLLGDSALYLCASSLGLIEGTNEKLFFGSGTQLSVL.